Here is one T cell receptor (beta chain) with its context. The data stem from a study of blood T cell repertoires in COVID-19. Per the original methods: Researchers report that nucleated cell counts were estimated from reference gene primer amplification. Some clones are missing from TCRdb's copy, which holds only in-frame ones; the method was immunoSEQ multiplex PCR. V and J calls and clone size are copied from that table; D and trimming were computed from the DNA. In the table there are about 180,000 clones, 80% to 90% of which are singletons. The study recruited people aged about 18 to 90 years across approximately 24 US areas. Cohort placement rested on clinical history that participants reported themselves. For recovered donors of Cohort 3, there were two negative PCRs, clearance, or symptom resolution. The germline gives CDR1 MGHDK, CDR2 SYGVNS. J lost 8 bases, V lost 5 bases, and 12 bases had no gene match. The CDR3 length is 15 residues.

The chain carries TRBV25-1 and TRBJ1-3; 7 nucleotides agree with TRBD1. Sequencing input: PBMCs or T cells enriched from blood (not recorded which). The sequence came from a man between 45 and 60 years old who had recovered from COVID-19. In DNA, the CDR3 is TGTGCCAGCAGTACCCGGGACAGATCTGGGGACACCATATATTTT. Residues: CASSTRDRSGDTIYF.